Each of the 31 T cell receptor beta chains below was sequenced from the same sample in a study of CD8 T cells in ankylosing spondylitis. MiXCR, run by TCRdb on the 5' RACE reads, gives a single entry per CDR3 protein. Here the sample spans approximately 88,000 distinct CDR3 sequences, approximately 9% being singletons. Sequenced: blood, either unsorted or a sorted T cell fraction (not recorded which). The receptors were gathered from a male donor with ankylosing spondylitis or in good health (not recorded which).

This clonotype showed up many times. The CDR3 region is CSGSAGGLSYNEQFF. In DNA form, the CDR3 reads TGCAGTGGATCGGCGGGGGGGCTCTCCTACAATGAGCAGTTCTTC. This chain uses TRBV20-1 with TRBJ2-1; 9 bases agree with TRBD2. V gave up 7 bases and J gave up 0 bases; unmatched junction bases: 7. The CDR3 is 15 amino acids. Per germline, CDR1 DFQATT and CDR2 SNEGSKA (reference sequence).

The sample holds many counts of this clonotype. The gene calls are TRBV29-1 and TRBJ1-1, with D perhaps matching TRBD1 (6 bases). The CDR3 loop spans 13 amino acids. Germline-derived CDR1 and CDR2 are SQVTM and ANQGSEA. V was clipped by 8 bases and J by 4 bases, with 17 bases between them. CDR3 residues: CSSPTRGGTEAFF. Here the CDR3 DNA reads TGCAGCTCCCCAACGAGGGGGGGCACTGAAGCTTTCTTT.

This clonotype appeared a few times. The rearrangement links TRBV7-9 to TRBJ2-3, with 8 bases identical to TRBD2. The CDR3 consists of 16 residues. Germline V gives CDR1 SEHNR, CDR2 FQNEAQ (reference sequence). J was trimmed by 2 bases and V by 4 bases; bases with no gene match: 8. This CDR3 is CASSSLGGGTTDTQYF. Written as DNA, the CDR3 is TGTGCCAGCAGCTCCCTTGGCGGGGGGACCACAGATACGCAGTATTTT.

In this sample, this clonotype turned up many times. CDR3 DNA: TGTGCCAGCAGCGTATTTTGGAACACTGAAGCTTTCTTT. It encodes CASSVFWNTEAFF. The chain recombines TRBV9 with TRBJ1-1; unclear D gene. Per the germline V gene, CDR1 is SGDLS and CDR2 is YYNGEE. CDR3 length: 13 residues. V was clipped by 1 base and J by 1 base, with 5 bases between them. Based on the CDR3 plus reference TRBV9 and TRBJ1-1, the full variable domain is DSGVTQTPKHLITATGQRVTLRCSPRSGDLSVYWYQQSLDQGLQFLIQYYNGEERAKGNILERFSAQQFPDLHSELNLSSLELGDSALYFCASSVFWNTEAFFGQGTRLTVV.

This clonotype was observed at least ten times. This rearrangement joins TRBV7-8 to TRBJ2-7; D gene uncertain. Deletions cut 5 bases from V and 3 bases from J, with 11 bases between. Germline V lookup: CDR1 SGHVS, CDR2 FQNEAQ. This CDR3 is 13 amino acids long. The CDR3: CASSPQLVYEQYF. The CDR3 DNA reads TGTGCCAGCAGCCCGCAGCTAGTCTACGAGCAGTACTTC.

Of note for this clonotype: A much larger clone is a single base away; this may be a read error. The J gene is TRBJ1-2, the V gene TRBV20-1; D possibly corresponds to TRBD1 (6 bases). The CDR3 extends over 17 amino acids. Germline V lookup: CDR1 DFQATT, CDR2 SNEGSKA (reference sequence). The CDR3 DNA is TGCTGTGCTAGTAGCGGAGCGGGCAGGGGCTTAGTCTATGGCTACACCTTC. It specifies CCASSGAGRGLVYGYTF.

Many counts were recorded for this clonotype. V is TRBV5-8 and J is TRBJ2-1; D is uncertain. This CDR3 region has 12 residues. Trimming pared 0 bases from V and 14 bases from J, leaving 12 bases between. Germline assignment: CDR1 SGHTS and CDR2 YDEGEE. The CDR3 here is CASSLVYYYEFF. Here the CDR3 DNA reads TGTGCCAGCAGCTTGGTCTACTACTACGAGTTCTTC.

This clonotype was found many times. V and J are TRBV7-2 and TRBJ2-2; D gene uncertain. Germline values: CDR1 SGHTA, CDR2 FQGNSA. V was pared by 5 bases and J by 4 bases, with 14 bases between. The CDR3 is made up of 15 amino acids. CDR3 bases: TGTGCCAGCAGCCTGTGGATACAGTTCACCGGGGAGCTGTTTTTT. Its translation: CASSLWIQFTGELFF.

This clonotype was seen at least ten times. The chain employs TRBV27 and TRBJ2-5; D unclear. Trimming shortened V by 6 bases and J by 3 bases, and 14 bases separated the two germline ends. CDR3 length: 14 amino acids. Germline V gene data show CDR1 as MNHEY and CDR2 as SMNVEV (reference sequence). The CDR3 DNA is TGTGCCAGCAGCCCGACGACCGAAGAAGAGACCCAGTACTTC. Translating gives CASSPTTEEETQYF.

This clonotype was seen at least ten times. The CDR3 region is CASSTRQDREQFF. The CDR3 DNA reads as TGTGCCAGCAGTACCCGACAGGACAGAGAGCAGTTCTTC. V is TRBV27 and J is TRBJ2-1; a possible D gene is TRBD1 (6 bases). The germline CDR1 and CDR2 sequences are MNHEY and SMNVEV (reference sequence). V dropped 5 bases and J dropped 10 bases, with 15 bases sitting between them. The length of the CDR3 is 13 residues.

The V gene is TRBV18, the J gene TRBJ2-5; TRBD1 aligns across 8 bases. With 3 bases clipped from V and 4 bases from J, the junction kept 10 bases outside the gene matches. CDR3 length: 16 amino acids. Germline loops: CDR1 KGHSH, CDR2 LQKENI. The CDR3: CASSPARQGRGETQYF. The CDR3 DNA follows: TGTGCCAGCTCACCTGCCCGACAGGGGAGAGGAGAGACCCAGTACTTC.

This clonotype was recorded at least ten times. V and J are TRBV10-3 and TRBJ1-1; D may be TRBD1 (5 bases). CDR1 is ENHRY and CDR2 is SYGVKD in the germline V gene. Trimming removed 7 bases at V and 5 bases at J, with 14 bases between. The CDR3 is 13 amino acids. This CDR3 reads CAIIERAGTEAFF. The CDR3 coding sequence is TGTGCCATCATCGAGCGGGCAGGGACTGAAGCTTTCTTT.

V gene TRBV2 combines with J gene TRBJ2-1; 12 bases align to TRBD1. The junction had 16 bases not matched to a gene; V was cut back by 4 bases and J by 6 bases. Germline values: CDR1 SNHLY, CDR2 FYNNEI. The CDR3 totals 19 residues. DNA for the CDR3: TGTGCCAGCAGTGCCTCCGGGACAGGGGGCCTAGCGGGGTTCAATGAGCAGTTCTTC. It specifies CASSASGTGGLAGFNEQFF.

The gene calls are TRBV20-1 and TRBJ2-1; 9 bases fit TRBD2. With 6 bases clipped from V and 2 bases from J, the junction kept 8 bases outside the gene matches. Germline-derived CDR1 and CDR2 are DFQATT and SNEGSKA (reference sequence). CDR3 length: 15 amino acids. The CDR3 DNA reads as TGCAGTGCCCTACTAGCTAGCGGGGCCTACAATGAGCAGTTCTTC. Amino acids: CSALLASGAYNEQFF.

In its sample, this clonotype is medium-sized. The chain has TRBV12-1 and TRBJ2-3; TRBD2, as called in the table, went unchecked against the DNA. TRBV12-1 is shown as a pseudogene. The CDR3 contains 16 residues. The CDR3 coding sequence is TGTGCCAGCAGCCATGAACTAGCGGGGGGGCAGGATACGCAGTATTTT. This gives the protein CASSHELAGGQDTQYF.

This clonotype was seen ten or more times. The J gene is TRBJ2-7, the V gene TRBV11-2, with 8 bases lining up with TRBD2. The CDR3 totals 15 residues. Per germline, CDR1 SGHAT and CDR2 FQNNGV. J lost 2 bases, V lost 1 base, and 4 bases had no gene match. As DNA, the CDR3 is TGTGCCAGCAGCTTAGGGCGGGGGGCTACCTACGAGCAGTACTTC. This gives the protein CASSLGRGATYEQYF.

This clonotype was observed at least ten times. At one boundary the junction diverges from the germline segment, which might be a read error. This chain links TRBV12-3 or TRBV12-4 with TRBJ2-7; 7 nucleotides line up with TRBD1. This CDR3 region has 12 residues. The CDR3 protein is CASRHLTGPICF. The CDR3 DNA reads TGTGCCAGCAGGCATTTGACAGGGCCTATATGTTTC.

In its sample, this clonotype was seen many times. The J gene is TRBJ1-5, the V gene TRBV10-3; a possible D gene is TRBD1 (6 bases). V lost 9 bases, J lost 3 bases, and 9 bases lay in between. The CDR3 contains 12 residues. CDR1 is ENHRY and CDR2 is SYGVKD in the germline V gene. The CDR3: CAIRQDNQPQHF. The CDR3 region has the DNA TGTGCCATTAGACAGGACAATCAGCCCCAGCATTTT.

This clonotype was detected ten times or more. J is TRBJ1-2 and V is TRBV5-1; D remains unclear. The CDR3 spans 18 residues. The V gene's germline CDR1 is SGHRS and CDR2 YFSETQ. Trimming left V 3 bases short and J 5 bases short, with 26 bases between. CDR3 nucleotides: TGCGCCAGCAGCTCAGGCGACGTCCGGGCCCAGCACCGTTATGGCTACACCTTC. Its translation is CASSSGDVRAQHRYGYTF.

The sample holds many counts of this clonotype. This chain joins TRBV15 and TRBJ1-1; 7 bases map to TRBD1. The CDR3 consists of 17 residues. Germline V gene data show CDR1 as LNHNV and CDR2 as YYDKDF (reference sequence). The ends lost 0 bases at V and 4 bases at J; junction bases unmatched: 11. The CDR3 DNA sequence: TGTGCCACCAGCAGAGATTGGAGTGGGCAGGGGGTCACTGAAGCTTTCTTT. It specifies CATSRDWSGQGVTEAFF.

In its sample, this clonotype was seen many times. V gene TRBV20-1 combines with J gene TRBJ1-2; D remains ambiguous. The germline V and J ends were trimmed by 3 bases and 2 bases, with 16 bases remaining between them. This CDR3 spans 15 amino acids. Germline values: CDR1 DFQATT, CDR2 SNEGSKA (reference sequence). The CDR3 DNA reads as TGCAGTGCTAGTGGTGGGATGGAAAGCAACTATGGCTACACCTTC. This gives the protein CSASGGMESNYGYTF.

This clonotype was picked up many times. CDR3 DNA sequence: TGTGCCAGCAGCGGACAAACACAGGGGGGAACTGAAAAACTGTTTTTT. It is translated as CASSGQTQGGTEKLFF. The J gene is TRBJ1-4, the V gene TRBV9; TRBD1 matches at 8 bases. Germline V lookup: CDR1 SGDLS, CDR2 YYNGEE. The CDR3 contains 16 residues. V lost 3 bases, J lost 7 bases, and 11 bases stayed unmatched.

A note on this clonotype: A clone one base away is much larger, so this may be a read error. The V gene is TRBV28, the J gene TRBJ2-1, with TRBD2 matching 7 bases. The V and J ends lost 8 bases and 2 bases, in that order; junction bases with no gene match: 6. Germline CDR1 is MDHEN and CDR2 is SYDVKM. The CDR3 extends over 14 amino acids. The CDR3: CASAGGYAYNEQFF. In DNA form, the CDR3 reads TGTGCCAGCGCCGGGGGGTACGCCTACAATGAGCAGTTCTTC.

This clonotype was seen more than once but under ten times. The genes are TRBV3-1 and TRBJ2-3; TRBD2 aligns across 7 bases. The CDR3 extends over 17 amino acids. V dropped 11 bases and J dropped 2; count of bases not matched to a gene: 19. Germline V gives CDR1 LGHDT, CDR2 YNNKEL (reference sequence). Here the CDR3 DNA reads TGTGCCTCCAGCCCCACCCCAGCGGGGCCCAACACAGATACGCAGTATTTT. Protein: CASSPTPAGPNTDTQYF.

Ten or more counts support this clonotype. The CDR3 DNA is TGCAGTGCCGCAACCCGGGTTAGCAATCAGCCCCAGCATTTT. Residues: CSAATRVSNQPQHF. This chain connects TRBV20-1 to TRBJ1-5; D ambiguous. Between the trimmed V and J ends, which lost 6 bases and 0 bases, there was a span of 12 bases. CDR3 length: 14 residues. Per germline, CDR1 DFQATT and CDR2 SNEGSKA (reference sequence).

This clonotype was counted a few times. J is TRBJ2-1 and V is TRBV6-1; the D is unclear. The germline CDR1 and CDR2 sequences are MNHNS and SASEGT. Trimming pared 2 bases from V and 6 bases from J, leaving 5 bases between. CDR3 length: 12 amino acids. CDR3 DNA sequence: TGTGCCAGCAGTGAAACGGTCAATGAGCAGTTCTTC. It is translated as CASSETVNEQFF.

This clonotype has a count of ten or more. The V gene is TRBV12-3 or TRBV12-4, the J gene TRBJ2-1; unclear D gene. This CDR3 contains 11 residues. Trimming pared 3 bases from V and 9 bases from J, leaving 6 bases between. CDR3 nucleotide sequence: TGTGCCAGCAGTTTTCTTGGTGAGCAGTTCTTC. Its protein is CASSFLGEQFF.

There are many counts of this clonotype. The chain carries TRBV12-3 or TRBV12-4 and TRBJ1-1; possibly TRBD1 for D (6 bases). The V and J ends lost 1 base and 6 bases respectively, with 15 bases between them. The length of the CDR3 is 15 residues. The CDR3 region is CASSLVGEQGAEAFF. In DNA, the CDR3 is TGTGCCAGCAGTTTAGTGGGGGAACAGGGCGCTGAAGCTTTCTTT.

This clonotype was seen at least ten times. The chain uses TRBV14 and TRBJ1-1, with D uncertain. Per germline, CDR1 SGHDN and CDR2 FVKESK. The CDR3 loop spans 12 amino acids. V lost 4 bases and J lost 8, with 11 bases in between. For the CDR3, the DNA is TGTGCCAGCAGCCGAGGGATAGTCGAAGCTTTCTTT. Amino acids: CASSRGIVEAFF.

This clonotype showed up many times. The chain uses TRBV12-3 or TRBV12-4 and TRBJ2-4, with D perhaps assigned TRBD1 or TRBD2 (6 bases each). The length of the CDR3 is 12 residues. V dropped 5 bases and J dropped 9 bases, with 11 bases sitting between them. The CDR3 DNA reads TGTGCCAGCAGTCCGGGGGCCGGCATTCAGTACTTC. This codes for CASSPGAGIQYF.

This clonotype has at least ten counts. The chain links TRBV9 to TRBJ1-1; 7 bases align to TRBD1. The CDR3 is 16 residues long. V gave up 3 bases and J gave up 3 bases; unmatched junction bases: 11. The V gene's germline CDR1 is SGDLS and CDR2 YYNGEE. The CDR3 here is CASSGTGDLGYTEAFF. The DNA for the CDR3 is TGTGCCAGCAGCGGAACAGGGGACCTGGGTTACACTGAAGCTTTCTTT.